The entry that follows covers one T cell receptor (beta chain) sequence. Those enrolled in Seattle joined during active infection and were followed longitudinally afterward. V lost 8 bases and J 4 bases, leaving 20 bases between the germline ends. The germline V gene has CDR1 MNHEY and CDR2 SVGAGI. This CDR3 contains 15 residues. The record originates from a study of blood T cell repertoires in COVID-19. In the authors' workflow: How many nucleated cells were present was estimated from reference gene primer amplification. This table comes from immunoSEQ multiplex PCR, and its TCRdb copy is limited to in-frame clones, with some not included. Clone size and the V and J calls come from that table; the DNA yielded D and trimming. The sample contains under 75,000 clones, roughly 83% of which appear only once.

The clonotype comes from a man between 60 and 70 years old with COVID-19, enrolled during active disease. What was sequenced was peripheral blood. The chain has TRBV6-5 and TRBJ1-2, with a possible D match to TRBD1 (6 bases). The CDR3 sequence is CASHINGGGLYGYTF. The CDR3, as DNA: TGTGCCAGCCACATAAATGGGGGCGGGCTCTATGGCTACACCTTC.